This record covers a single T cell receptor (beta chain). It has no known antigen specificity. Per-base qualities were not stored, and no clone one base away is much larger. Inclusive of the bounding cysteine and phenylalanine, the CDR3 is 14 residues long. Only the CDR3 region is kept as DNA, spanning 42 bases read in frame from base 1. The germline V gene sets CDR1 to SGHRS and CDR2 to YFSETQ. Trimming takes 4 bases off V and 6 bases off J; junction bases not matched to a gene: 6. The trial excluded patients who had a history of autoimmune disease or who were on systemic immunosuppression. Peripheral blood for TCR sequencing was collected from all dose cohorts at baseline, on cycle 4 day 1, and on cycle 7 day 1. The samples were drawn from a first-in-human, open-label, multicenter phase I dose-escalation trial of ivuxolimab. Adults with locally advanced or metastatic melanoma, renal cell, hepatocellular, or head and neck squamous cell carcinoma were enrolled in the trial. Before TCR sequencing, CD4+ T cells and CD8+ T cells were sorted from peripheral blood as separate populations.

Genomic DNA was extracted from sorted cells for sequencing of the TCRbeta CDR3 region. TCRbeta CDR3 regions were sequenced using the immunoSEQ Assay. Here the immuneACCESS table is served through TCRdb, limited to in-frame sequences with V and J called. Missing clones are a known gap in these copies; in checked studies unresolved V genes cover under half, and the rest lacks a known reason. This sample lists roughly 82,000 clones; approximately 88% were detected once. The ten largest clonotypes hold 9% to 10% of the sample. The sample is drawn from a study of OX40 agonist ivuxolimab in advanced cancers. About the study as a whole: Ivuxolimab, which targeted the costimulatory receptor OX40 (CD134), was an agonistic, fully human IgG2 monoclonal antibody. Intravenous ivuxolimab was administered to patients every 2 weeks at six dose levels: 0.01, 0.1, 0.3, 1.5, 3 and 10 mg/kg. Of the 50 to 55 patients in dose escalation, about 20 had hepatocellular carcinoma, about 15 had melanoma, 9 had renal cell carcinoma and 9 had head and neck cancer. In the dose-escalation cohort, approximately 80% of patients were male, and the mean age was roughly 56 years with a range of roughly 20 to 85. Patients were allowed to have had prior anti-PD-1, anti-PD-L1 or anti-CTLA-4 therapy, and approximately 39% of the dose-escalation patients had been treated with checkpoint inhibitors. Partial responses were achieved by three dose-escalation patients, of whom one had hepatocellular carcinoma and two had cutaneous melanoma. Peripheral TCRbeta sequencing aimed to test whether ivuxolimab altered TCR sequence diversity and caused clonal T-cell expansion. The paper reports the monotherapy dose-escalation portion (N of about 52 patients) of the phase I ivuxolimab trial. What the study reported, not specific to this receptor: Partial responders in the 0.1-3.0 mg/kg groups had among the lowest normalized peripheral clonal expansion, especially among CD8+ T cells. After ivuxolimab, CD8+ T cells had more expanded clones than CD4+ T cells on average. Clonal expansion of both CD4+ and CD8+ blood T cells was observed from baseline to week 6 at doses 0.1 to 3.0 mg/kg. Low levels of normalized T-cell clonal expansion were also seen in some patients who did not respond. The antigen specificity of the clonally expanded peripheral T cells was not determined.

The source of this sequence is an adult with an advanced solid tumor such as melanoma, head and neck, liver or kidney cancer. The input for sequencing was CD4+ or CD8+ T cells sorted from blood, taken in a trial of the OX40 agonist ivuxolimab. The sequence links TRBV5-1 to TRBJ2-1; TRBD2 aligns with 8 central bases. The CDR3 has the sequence CASSTLTSGNEQFF. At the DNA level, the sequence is TGCGCCAGCAGCACACTCACTAGCGGCAATGAGCAGTTCTTC.